Below, 12 T cell receptor beta chains from the same sample are listed, as sequenced in a study of blood T cell repertoires in COVID-19. Assay used: immunoSEQ multiplex PCR; TCRdb lists only in-frame clones, some missing. This sample yields under 350,000 clones, of which 65% to 90% are seen a single time; 7.2% belongs to the top ten. Input material: peripheral blood. All receptors derive from a human donor in a cohort sampled during active COVID-19.

This clone has only one observation. The chain carries TRBV2 and TRBJ2-7, with 8 positions matching TRBD1. Germline V gene lookup returns CDR1 SNHLY and CDR2 FYNNEI. The CDR3 spans 13 residues. The ends lost 9 bases at V and 4 bases at J; junction bases unmatched: 8. The CDR3 reads CASSARGRYEQYF. The CDR3 coding sequence is TGTGCCAGTTCCGCCAGGGGGCGGTACGAGCAGTACTTC.

The chain recombines TRBV21-1 with TRBJ1-6; the table's D call, TRBD1, has no DNA check behind it. TRBV21-1 is deemed a pseudogene. The length of the CDR3 is 20 residues. This CDR3 is CASSKGGGPNRSSYNSPLHF. The DNA of the CDR3 is TGTGCCAGCAGCAAAGGAGGTGGGCCTAACAGGAGCTCCTATAATTCACCCCTCCACTTT.

J is TRBJ1-1 and V is TRBV9; D uncertain. The CDR3 runs 14 residues. Trimming shortened V by 2 bases and J by 2 bases, and 10 bases separated the two germline ends. CDR1 is SGDLS and CDR2 is YYNGEE in the germline V gene. CDR3 residues: CASSVEQFNTEAFF. The CDR3 bases are TGTGCCAGCAGCGTGGAACAGTTTAACACTGAAGCTTTCTTT.

The chain couples TRBV14 to TRBJ2-1; D gene unclear. The V gene's germline CDR1 is SGHDN and CDR2 FVKESK. V was trimmed by 4 bases and J by 16 bases, leaving 17 bases between them. CDR3 size: 12 residues. This CDR3 reads CASSLSRSLVFF. The CDR3 coding sequence is TGTGCCAGCAGCCTGAGTCGGAGCCTTGTATTCTTC.

This clone occurred a few times. As DNA, the CDR3 is TGCGCCAGCAGCCCTACAGGGGGTTATGCCGGGGAGCTGTTTTTT. Its translation: CASSPTGGYAGELFF. The genes are TRBV5-1 and TRBJ2-2; 8 bases agree with TRBD1. Germline CDR1 and CDR2: SGHRS and YFSETQ. V was clipped by 4 bases and J by 6 bases; unmatched bases: 8. This CDR3 has 15 residues. Full variable domain (remainder filled in from reference TRBV5-1 and TRBJ2-2): KAGVTQTPRYLIKTRGQQVTLSCSPISGHRSVSWYQQTPGQGLQFLFEYFSETQRNKGNFPGRFSGRQFSNSRSEMNVSTLELGDSALYLCASSPTGGYAGELFFGEGSRLTVL.

V usage is TRBV7-2 and J usage is TRBJ2-1; 7 bases agree with TRBD1. V lost 6 bases to trimming and J lost 2 bases; unmatched junction nucleotides: 7. In germline, CDR1 is SGHTA, CDR2 FQGNSA. The CDR3 runs 15 residues. The CDR3 DNA is TGTGCCAGCAGTGCCGACAGGGTCACCTACAATGAGCAGTTCTTC. The encoded protein is CASSADRVTYNEQFF.

V gene TRBV7-3 combines with J gene TRBJ2-1, with TRBD2 matching over 11 bases. The germline gives CDR1 SGHTA, CDR2 FQGTGA. The CDR3 totals 15 residues. Losses at the gene ends were 1 base for V and 8 bases for J; bases not matched to a gene: 4. This CDR3 is CASSLIAGGHDEQFF. CDR3 nucleotides: TGTGCCAGCAGCTTAATAGCGGGGGGGCATGATGAGCAGTTCTTC.

This chain links TRBV19 with TRBJ2-6, with TRBD1 identical over 7 bases. Trimming took 1 base from V and 4 from J; bases not matched to a gene: 4. CDR1 LNHDA and CDR2 SQIVND come from the germline V gene (reference sequence). This CDR3 is 16 amino acids long. The CDR3 reads CASSIGQGAGANVLTF. CDR3 nucleotide sequence: TGTGCCAGTAGTATAGGACAGGGAGCCGGGGCCAACGTCCTGACTTTC.

The CDR3 is CSARPMSRGGDYGYTF. The DNA for the CDR3 is TGCAGCGCCCGGCCCATGTCGCGAGGGGGCGACTATGGCTACACCTTC. The chain joins TRBV29-1 to TRBJ1-2, with 7 bases matching TRBD1. Trimming at V came to 7 bases and at J to 3 bases, leaving 17 bases not matched to a gene. Germline CDR1 reads SQVTM; CDR2 reads ANQGSEA. The CDR3 is 16 residues long.

The V gene is TRBV6-6, the J gene TRBJ2-2; 11 bases line up with TRBD2. Germline V gives CDR1 MNHNY, CDR2 SVGAGI (reference sequence). V gave up 5 bases and J gave up 7 bases; unmatched junction bases: 6. CDR3 length: 15 amino acids. CDR3 protein: CASSILAGAGGELFF. Written as DNA, the CDR3 is TGTGCCAGCAGTATACTAGCGGGGGCGGGCGGGGAGCTGTTTTTT.

The chain couples TRBV6-4 to TRBJ2-3; D might be TRBD2 (6 bases). V was shortened by 3 bases and J by 2 bases, with 12 bases between the two germline ends. CDR3 size: 15 residues. Germline V gives CDR1 MRHNA, CDR2 SNTAGT. CDR3 loop: CASSDSGLDTDTQYF. The CDR3 coding sequence is TGTGCCAGCAGTGATTCGGGACTTGACACAGATACGCAGTATTTT.

In this sample, this clone turned up a few times. CDR3 amino acids: CAWSEGGTSNQPQHF. CDR3 coding DNA: TGTGCCTGGAGCGAAGGAGGGACCTCCAATCAGCCCCAGCATTTT. V usage is TRBV30 and J usage is TRBJ1-5, with a weak D call TRBD1 (5 bases). V lost 3 bases and J 3 bases, leaving 15 bases between the germline ends. The CDR3 is 15 amino acids. The V gene's germline CDR1 is GTSNPN and CDR2 SVGIG (reference sequence).